This T cell receptor (beta chain) was recovered during a study of T cell clones after liver transplantation. About the study: Apart from a few HCV-positive recipients, transplants were for non-autoimmune, non-viral reasons.

Produced via immunoSEQ multiplex PCR; TCRdb's table is partial and in-frame only. The sample contains around 110,000 clones, around nine tenths of which appear only once. The germline V gene encodes CDR1 SGHRS and CDR2 YFSETQ. The CDR3 is 16 amino acids. The V and J ends lost 0 bases and 0 bases respectively, with 12 bases between them. To note about this clone: The antigen is unknown.

Study-wide findings and caveats: The donor-reactive repertoire was only partly measurable in two subjects, lacking donor cells.

The sequencing here drew on CD4+ T cells from blood, taken 12 months after liver transplant. The genes are TRBV5-1 and TRBJ1-1, with no clear D. This sequence was found in a human patient who received a liver transplant. The T cells may come from the graft donor. The CDR3 nucleotides are TGCGCCAGCAGCTTGGCCGCCGATTTTATGAACACTGAAGCTTTCTTT. Amino acid sequence: CASSLAADFMNTEAFF.